The 30 T cell receptor beta chains below all came from one sample that was sequenced in a study of shared clonotypes between healthy human individuals (dated by TCRdb to 2018 to 2020). Library prep was done by the immunoSEQ multiplex PCR assay. TCRdb's version of the immuneACCESS table is confined to in-frame rearrangements and falls short of the full clone set. An unresolved V gene accounts for under half of the shortfall where checked; the remainder is of unknown origin. Present in this sample are 650,000 to 700,000 clones, 90% of which were seen just once. The ten largest clones capture 34% of the sample. The sample consisted of memory CD8+ T cells from PBMCs. In the paper's terms, the cell subset or site label means: CD45RO+ cells pooled with CCR7-negative TemRA cells. The receptors derive from a young man in good health. Some clones in this sample may be carry-over from other donors' samples.

The chain employs TRBV28 and TRBJ2-7; 7 bases fit TRBD1. This CDR3 is built from 14 residues. After removal of 5 bases from V and 2 bases from J, the junction contained 6 bases not matched to a gene. The germline V gene has CDR1 MDHEN and CDR2 SYDVKM. The CDR3 nucleotides read TGTGCCAGCAGTCGACAGGGACCAACCTACGAGCAGTACTTC. Its translation: CASSRQGPTYEQYF.

V gene TRBV6-1 combines with J gene TRBJ1-3; 10 nucleotides align to TRBD1. With 2 bases clipped from V and 0 bases from J, the junction kept 4 bases outside the gene matches. This CDR3 spans 17 amino acids. Germline V gene data show CDR1 as MNHNS and CDR2 as SASEGT. CDR3 residues: CASSEFGTGVSGNTIYF. Here the CDR3 DNA reads TGTGCCAGCAGTGAATTTGGGACAGGGGTCTCTGGAAACACCATATATTTT.

The J gene is TRBJ2-7, the V gene TRBV7-2; TRBD2 matches 9 bases. V gave up 1 base and J gave up 5 bases; unmatched junction bases: 6. Germline lookup yields CDR1 SGHTA and CDR2 FQGNSA. The CDR3 loop spans 15 amino acids. CDR3: CASSLGGRASDEQYF. CDR3 sequence (DNA): TGTGCCAGCAGCTTAGGCGGGAGGGCCTCTGACGAGCAGTACTTC.

This sequence joins TRBV11-2 and TRBJ2-3; 11 nucleotides agree with TRBD2. The J segment lost 0 bases and the V segment lost 6 bases, leaving 11 bases of the junction unmatched. The germline V gene has CDR1 SGHAT and CDR2 FQNNGV. The CDR3 runs to 18 residues. CDR3 sequence: CASRARLAGGLSTDTQYF. In DNA, the CDR3 is TGTGCCAGCAGAGCTCGGCTAGCGGGAGGTCTGAGCACAGATACGCAGTATTTT.

The chain combines TRBV19 with TRBJ2-1; D is uncertain. The germline V gene encodes CDR1 LNHDA and CDR2 SQIVND (reference sequence). V gave up 5 bases and J gave up 1 base, with 9 bases separating them. The length of the CDR3 is 14 residues. The CDR3 loop reads CASSLGISYNEQFF. In nucleotides, the CDR3 is TGTGCCAGTAGTTTGGGCATTTCCTACAATGAGCAGTTCTTC. The full variable domain, rest sourced from reference TRBV19 and TRBJ2-1, is DGGITQSPKYLFRKEGQNVTLSCEQNLNHDAMYWYRQDPGQGLRLIYYSQIVNDFQKGDIAEGYSVSREKKESFPLTVTSAQKNPTAFYLCASSLGISYNEQFFGPGTRLTVL.

This sequence joins TRBV15 and TRBJ1-1; perhaps TRBD1 as D (5 bases). CDR1 and CDR2 (germline): LNHNV, YYDKDF (reference sequence). The CDR3 runs 13 residues. The V end was cut by 1 base, the J end by 11 bases, with 14 bases between. The CDR3, as DNA: TGTGCCACCAGCAGAGTTGGGACTCAGGAGGCTTTCTTT. Encoded protein: CATSRVGTQEAFF. Combining the CDR3 with reference TRBV15 and TRBJ1-1 gives the whole variable domain DAMVIQNPRYQVTQFGKPVTLSCSQTLNHNVMYWYQQKSSQAPKLLFHYYDKDFNNEADTPDNFQSRRPNTSFCFLDIRSPGLGDTAMYLCATSRVGTQEAFFGQGTRLTVV.

As for this clone: Other nucleotide sequences from this sample produce the same CDR3. The rearrangement uses TRBV7-9 and TRBJ1-5; D unclear. The CDR3 has 12 amino acids. CDR1 and CDR2 (germline): SEHNR, FQNEAQ (reference sequence). V lost 2 bases and J lost 6, with 5 bases in between. The CDR3 nucleotides read TGTGCCAGCAGCTTATTCGGTCAGCCCCAGCATTTT. Translating it yields CASSLFGQPQHF.

The chain employs TRBV5-6 and TRBJ2-3, with a weak D call TRBD2 (5 bases). With 4 bases removed from V and 4 bases from J, the gap between germline ends came to 19 bases. The CDR3 extends over 16 amino acids. Per the germline V gene, CDR1 is SGHDT and CDR2 is YYEEEE. CDR3 residues: CASSPGVRPTPDTQYF. CDR3 in DNA: TGTGCCAGCAGCCCCGGGGTCAGACCTACGCCAGATACGCAGTATTTT.

This chain uses TRBV10-3 with TRBJ1-1, with 8 bases aligning to TRBD1. The CDR3 spans 13 residues. In germline, CDR1 is ENHRY, CDR2 SYGVKD. Trimming took 8 bases from V and 4 from J; bases not matched to a gene: 6. DNA for the CDR3: TGTGCCATCGCGGACAGGGTGGGCACTGAAGCTTTCTTT. Translated, it gives CAIADRVGTEAFF.

V usage is TRBV28 and J usage is TRBJ1-5, with D unresolved. The CDR3 spans 14 residues. The V gene's germline CDR1 is MDHEN and CDR2 SYDVKM. V was pared by 2 bases and J by 7 bases, with 12 bases between. The CDR3 spells CASSLVGSRQPQHF. The CDR3 region has the DNA TGTGCCAGCAGTTTAGTGGGGTCCAGGCAGCCCCAGCATTTT.

The gene calls are TRBV7-3 and TRBJ2-1; D uncertain. Germline CDR1 reads SGHTA; CDR2 reads FQGTGA. The CDR3 loop spans 13 amino acids. Deletions cut 5 bases from V and 5 bases from J, with 10 bases between. The CDR3 DNA follows: TGTGCCAGCAGCCCCTGGGCCAACAATGAGCAGTTCTTC. The encoded protein is CASSPWANNEQFF.

The CDR3 protein is CASRTRLAGTYEQYF. In DNA form, the CDR3 reads TGTGCCAGCAGGACAAGGCTAGCGGGAACTTACGAGCAGTACTTC. The chain joins TRBV27 to TRBJ2-7, with TRBD2 identical over 9 bases. V shed 6 bases, J shed 4 bases, and the junction held 10 bases outside the gene matches. Germline assignment: CDR1 MNHEY and CDR2 SMNVEV (reference sequence). This CDR3 region has 15 residues.

This chain connects TRBV7-9 to TRBJ1-6; the D gene is possibly TRBD1 (5 bases). Trimming took off 6 bases at V and 8 bases at J, with 20 bases between the two ends. This CDR3 is built from 16 residues. Per germline, CDR1 SEHNR and CDR2 FQNEAQ (reference sequence). CDR3 sequence (DNA): TGTGCCAGCAGAGGGTGGCCGAGTCAGGGTGATTCACCCCTCCACTTT. Translating gives CASRGWPSQGDSPLHF.

V and J are TRBV6-4 and TRBJ1-2; D might be TRBD1 (5 bases). CDR1 is MRHNA and CDR2 is SNTAGT in the germline V gene. The V end lost 3 bases, the J end lost 4 bases, and 18 bases lay between the germline ends. This CDR3 is 16 amino acids long. CDR3 sequence: CASSEFAGGQVYGYTF. CDR3 DNA sequence: TGTGCCAGCAGTGAGTTCGCCGGGGGTCAGGTCTATGGCTACACCTTC.

The chain joins TRBV4-1 to TRBJ2-7; 7 bases match TRBD1. This CDR3 spans 15 amino acids. CDR1 MGHRA and CDR2 YSYEKL come from the germline V gene. The trim removed 1 base at V and 2 bases at J, leaving 5 bases unmatched. CDR3 amino acids: CASSQARDSAYEQYF. The CDR3 DNA reads TGCGCCAGCAGCCAAGCCCGGGACAGTGCCTACGAGCAGTACTTC.

The J gene is TRBJ2-3, the V gene TRBV29-1, with 8 bases that match TRBD1. CDR3 length: 14 amino acids. Germline V gene lookup returns CDR1 SQVTM and CDR2 ANQGSEA. V lost 6 bases to trimming and J lost 7 bases; unmatched junction nucleotides: 12. CDR3 region: CSVLNRQGFNTQYF. The DNA for the CDR3 is TGCAGCGTCCTAAACCGACAGGGGTTTAATACGCAGTATTTT.

The chain has TRBV9 and TRBJ2-2; D not certain. From germline, CDR1 is SGDLS and CDR2 YYNGEE. This CDR3 has 11 residues. Trimming removed 7 bases at V and 3 bases at J, with 4 bases between. DNA for the CDR3: TGTGCCAGCTCCGACACCGGGGAGCTGTTTTTT. This encodes CASSDTGELFF.

This rearrangement joins TRBV14 to TRBJ2-1; unclear D gene. Germline V gene sequence: CDR1 SGHDN, CDR2 FVKESK. The CDR3 sequence is 13 residues long. V gave up 0 bases and J gave up 5 bases, with 5 bases separating them. In DNA, the CDR3 is TGTGCCAGCAGCCAAGAGTGGAACAATGAGCAGTTCTTC. Encoded protein: CASSQEWNNEQFF.

V usage is TRBV6-1 and J usage is TRBJ2-7; D remains unclear. Germline CDR1 is MNHNS and CDR2 is SASEGT. This CDR3 region has 15 residues. V lost 3 bases and J lost 2, with 14 bases in between. The CDR3 region has the DNA TGTGCCAGCAGTGACTGGCAGGAATGGCCCTACGAGCAGTACTTC. Translating gives CASSDWQEWPYEQYF.

V and J are TRBV19 and TRBJ1-1; D unresolved. Between the trimmed V and J ends, which lost 7 bases and 1 base, there was a span of 16 bases. This CDR3 region has 15 residues. Germline CDR1 is LNHDA and CDR2 is SQIVND (reference sequence). The CDR3 protein is CASIGSDLENTEAFF. Here the CDR3 DNA reads TGTGCCAGTATTGGGTCGGACCTGGAGAACACTGAAGCTTTCTTT.

This clone was found once. V and J are TRBV9 and TRBJ1-2, with a weak D call TRBD1 (5 bases). Deletions cut 4 bases from V and 4 bases from J, with 14 bases between. The CDR3 spans 14 residues. Germline-derived CDR1 and CDR2 are SGDLS and YYNGEE. The CDR3 protein is CASSTRDGFYGYTF. Written as DNA, the CDR3 is TGTGCCAGCAGCACCCGGGACGGCTTCTATGGCTACACCTTC.

This clone appeared a single time. The chain has TRBV2 and TRBJ2-5, with 7 bases identical to TRBD2. CDR1 is SNHLY and CDR2 is FYNNEI in the germline V gene. V lost 7 bases to trimming and J lost 7 bases; unmatched junction nucleotides: 15. The CDR3 sequence is 15 residues long. DNA for the CDR3: TGTGCCAGCAAACTGAGCGGGACCCGCCCAGGGACCCAGTACTTC. Translation: CASKLSGTRPGTQYF.

The J gene is TRBJ1-6, the V gene TRBV10-3; 9 bases agree with TRBD1. Trimming took 0 bases from V and 8 from J; bases not matched to a gene: 5. There are 16 residues in the CDR3. Germline V gene lookup returns CDR1 ENHRY and CDR2 SYGVKD. The CDR3 here is CAISESTGGIDSPLHF. Here the CDR3 DNA reads TGTGCCATCAGTGAGTCGACAGGGGGAATTGATTCACCCCTCCACTTT.

The chain joins TRBV11-2 to TRBJ2-5, with TRBD1 identical over 8 bases. The germline gives CDR1 SGHAT, CDR2 FQNNGV. V lost 4 bases, J lost 4 bases, and 14 bases stayed unmatched. The CDR3 spans 17 residues. The CDR3 sequence: CASSSDYGQGIIETQYF. Here the CDR3 DNA reads TGTGCCAGCAGCTCCGACTATGGACAGGGAATTATAGAGACCCAGTACTTC.

The V and J genes are TRBV27 and TRBJ1-2; tentative D call: TRBD1 (6 bases). The V end lost 1 base, the J end lost 3 bases, and 15 bases lay between the germline ends. The V gene's germline CDR1 is MNHEY and CDR2 SMNVEV (reference sequence). The CDR3 sequence is 16 residues long. CDR3 nucleotide sequence: TGTGCCAGCAGTTTATTCAGGGGCAAGCGGGACTATGGCTACACCTTC. Residues: CASSLFRGKRDYGYTF.

The chain carries TRBV19 and TRBJ2-3; D may be TRBD1 (5 bases). Trimming stripped 5 bases from V and 5 bases from J, with 17 bases between. CDR3 length: 15 residues. Germline V gives CDR1 LNHDA, CDR2 SQIVND (reference sequence). CDR3: CASSFSRGSGDTQYF. The CDR3 DNA reads TGTGCCAGTAGTTTTTCAAGGGGTAGTGGAGATACGCAGTATTTT.

J is TRBJ2-5 and V is TRBV10-3; D may be TRBD2 (6 bases). V lost 6 bases and J lost 2, with 13 bases in between. CDR3 length equals 14 residues. CDR1 is ENHRY and CDR2 is SYGVKD in the germline V gene. The CDR3 DNA follows: TGTGCCATCAGATCAAGGGGACTGCAAGAGACCCAGTACTTC. It codes for CAIRSRGLQETQYF.

The V call is TRBV7-9, the J call TRBJ2-1; perhaps D is TRBD1 or TRBD2 (5 bases each). This CDR3 has 12 residues. V was shortened by 5 bases and J by 9 bases, with 11 bases between the two germline ends. Per germline, CDR1 SEHNR and CDR2 FQNEAQ (reference sequence). The CDR3 reads CASSRDRFEQFF. The CDR3 DNA follows: TGTGCCAGCAGCCGGGACCGTTTTGAGCAGTTCTTC.

The chain joins TRBV6-4 to TRBJ2-1; 8 bases align to TRBD1. Trimming cost V 3 bases and J 10 bases; bases outside gene matches: 5. Looked up from germline, CDR1 is MRHNA and CDR2 is SNTAGT. This CDR3 region has 13 residues. The CDR3 DNA is TGTGCCAGCAGTGAGACAGGGGTGGGCGAGCAGTTCTTC. It yields the protein CASSETGVGEQFF.

The chain employs TRBV9 and TRBJ1-3; a weak D match, TRBD1 (6 bases). V was cut by 4 bases and J by 2 bases, with 16 bases left in between. The V gene's germline CDR1 is SGDLS and CDR2 YYNGEE. The CDR3 totals 16 residues. CDR3 loop: CASSIPYSGAGNTIYF. CDR3 DNA: TGTGCCAGCAGCATACCTTACTCAGGGGCTGGAAACACCATATATTTT.